This section outlines one T cell receptor (beta chain) sequence together with its context. This clonotype has just one count. Its antigen is still unknown. Base qualities were left out, and no much larger clone turns up one base away. A read on its own is weak evidence. The sample originates from a study of Graves' ophthalmopathy and Graves' hyperthyroidism (dated by TCRdb to 2016 to 2019). Notes on the research overall: Peripheral blood samples were taken at the time of initial diagnosis, before any treatment was given. To explore V-J signatures distinguishing ophthalmopathy from hyperthyroidism, a discovery set of about 99 patients (roughly 42 ophthalmopathy, over 55 stable hyperthyroidism) was enrolled. An independent validation cohort comprised 18 hyperthyroidism patients and 15 to 17 patients who later progressed from hyperthyroidism to ophthalmopathy. T-cell repertoires of thyroid tissue and blood were compared in 5 or 6 hyperthyroidism patients. Once sampling was done, hyperthyroidism patients were given methimazole at a starting dose of 30 mg daily, while ophthalmopathy patients were given high-dose intravenous methylprednisolone. The study used TCR beta repertoire signatures to distinguish Graves' ophthalmopathy from Graves' hyperthyroidism and to predict progression to ophthalmopathy. In total, 135 blood samples were TCR-sequenced: roughly 45 ophthalmopathy, under 85 hyperthyroidism and some 17 hyperthyroidism-to-ophthalmopathy patients.

Based on the germline V gene, the CDR1 and CDR2 sequences are SGHAT and FQNNGV. Counted from cysteine to phenylalanine, this CDR3 has 17 amino acids. Of the read, only the CDR3 DNA is kept; its 51 bases are in frame from base 1. V gives up 5 bases and J gives up 2 bases, and the segment between their germline ends measures 21 bases. TCR beta CDR3 regions were amplified from RNA transcripts for repertoire sequencing. A first-round RT-PCR used HTBI primers with the Qiagen OneStep RT-PCR kit, followed by a second-round multiplex PCR, size selection and purification. The libraries underwent paired-end sequencing with 100 bp reads on an Illumina HiSeq2000. The paper's data handling went like this. Reads were processed with SOAPnuke, discarding reads with adapters, uncalled bases, mean Phred below 15, or no exact constant-primer or identifier match. COPE v1.2.5 was used to merge the high-quality paired reads. Clonotypes were defined as unique nucleotide sequences and were aligned to IMGT TRB V, D and J references using MiTCR v1.1. The analysis was limited to V-J combinations with a frequency above 0.0001, which together covered approximately 99% of repertoires. A TCR clonal expansion and chaos score per V-J combination was defined as the ratio of F50 clonal expansion to chaos observed in the TCRdist matrix. Features were reduced by Welch's t-statistics and random forest to around 14 V-J combinations, which fed a naive Bayes classifier. The similarity between thyroid and blood repertoires was quantified using the Morisita-Horn index. TCRdb handled the public reads itself, with Q25 trimming in fastp and clone calling in MiXCR, and kept productive beta chains. Records with the same CDR3 protein are collapsed into one entry carrying the most frequent genes and DNA. It is TCRdb's table, rather than the study itself, that gives the V and J calls and clone size. A total of under 350,000 distinct CDR3 sequences appear in this sample, around a sixth of them only once. Around 12% of the sample comes from the top ten.

The ophthalmopathy patients had moderately to severely active disease, with a Clinical Activity Score of 3 or higher, a NOSPECS grade of 4 or higher, and a disease duration of less than 3 months. Anyone with other autoimmune diseases, uncontrolled infections, pregnancy or lactation was excluded from the study. Diagnosis was based on clinical symptoms, serum thyroxine, TRAb, thyroid ultrasound and orbital computed tomography. PBMCs were isolated from 10 ml of fresh peripheral blood by Ficoll-Paque density gradient centrifugation. Trizol reagent was used to extract the total RNA, and its quality was then checked on an Agilent 2100 Bioanalyzer. The paper's findings and limits, for the study overall: Sample size was not predetermined statistically, and investigators were not blinded to group allocation. In validation, the model predicted ophthalmopathy progression with 70.59% sensitivity and about 77% specificity; fewer than 15 predicted patients were CT-confirmed with GO in a median of about 6.2 months. The 13-signature model separated ophthalmopathy from stable hyperthyroidism with around 90% sensitivity and roughly 84% specificity in cross-validation, and 80%/75% in the test set. Most expanded thyroid clonotypes with frequency above 0.001 were also detected in blood, suggesting blood repertoires may reflect the thyroid immune response.

The chain was built from TRBV11-2 and TRBJ2-5, and possibly TRBD2, on 9 matching bases. The specimen was peripheral blood. This TCR derives from an adult man with Graves' ophthalmopathy. Here is the DNA: TGTGCCAGCAGCAAACAGGGGGGACTAGCAGGACAAGAGACCCAGTACTTC. Its protein product is CASSKQGGLAGQETQYF. The full variable domain, completed from the reference TRBV11-2 and TRBJ2-5 proteins outside the CDR3, reads EAGVAQSPRYKIIEKRQSVAFWCNPISGHATLYWYQQILGQGPKLLIQFQNNGVVDDSQLPKDRFSAERLKGVDSTLKIQPAKLEDSAVYLCASSKQGGLAGQETQYFGPGTRLLVL.